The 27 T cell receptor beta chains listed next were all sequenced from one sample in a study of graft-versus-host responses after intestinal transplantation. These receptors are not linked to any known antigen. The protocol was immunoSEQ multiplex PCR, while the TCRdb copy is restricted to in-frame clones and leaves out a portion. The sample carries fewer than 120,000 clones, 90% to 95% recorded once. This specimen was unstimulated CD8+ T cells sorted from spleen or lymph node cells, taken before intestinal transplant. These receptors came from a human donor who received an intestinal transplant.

For the CDR3, the DNA is TGCGCCAGCAGCGTTCCGGGCACCCTCAGCCTAGAGGGCTACACCTTC. It codes for CASSVPGTLSLEGYTF. V usage is TRBV4-1 and J usage is TRBJ1-2, with D unresolved. The CDR3 totals 16 residues. The V gene lost 5 bases and the J gene lost 8 bases, with 24 bases spanning the gap. The germline V gene has CDR1 MGHRA and CDR2 YSYEKL.

The CDR3 nucleotides are TGTGCCAGCAGTAGCCGGGACTCCGTTCTAGAAGAGCAGTACTTC. Its translation is CASSSRDSVLEEQYF. This chain connects TRBV2 to TRBJ2-7, with D maybe TRBD2 (6 bases). V dropped 5 bases and J dropped 7 bases, with 21 bases sitting between them. The CDR3 extends over 15 amino acids. Germline V gene lookup returns CDR1 SNHLY and CDR2 FYNNEI.

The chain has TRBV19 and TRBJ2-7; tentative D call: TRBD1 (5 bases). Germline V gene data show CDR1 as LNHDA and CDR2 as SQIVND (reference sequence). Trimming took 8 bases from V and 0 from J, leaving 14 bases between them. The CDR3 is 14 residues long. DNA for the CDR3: TGTGCCAGTGGAATTACAGGAAGCTCCTACGAGCAGTACTTC. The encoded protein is CASGITGSSYEQYF.

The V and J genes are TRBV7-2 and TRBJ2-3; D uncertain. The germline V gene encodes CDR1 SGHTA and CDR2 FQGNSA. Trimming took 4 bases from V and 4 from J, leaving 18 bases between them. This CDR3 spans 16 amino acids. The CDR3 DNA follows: TGTGCCAGCAGCTCCCTTACTACCCCATGGGCAGATACGCAGTATTTT. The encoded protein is CASSSLTTPWADTQYF.

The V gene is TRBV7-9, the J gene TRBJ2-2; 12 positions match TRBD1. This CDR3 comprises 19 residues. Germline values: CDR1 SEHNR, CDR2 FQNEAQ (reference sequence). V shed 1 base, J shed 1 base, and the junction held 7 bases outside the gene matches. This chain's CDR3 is CASSLDTGTGGWNTGELFF. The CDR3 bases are TGTGCCAGCAGCTTAGACACCGGGACAGGGGGCTGGAACACCGGGGAGCTGTTTTTT.

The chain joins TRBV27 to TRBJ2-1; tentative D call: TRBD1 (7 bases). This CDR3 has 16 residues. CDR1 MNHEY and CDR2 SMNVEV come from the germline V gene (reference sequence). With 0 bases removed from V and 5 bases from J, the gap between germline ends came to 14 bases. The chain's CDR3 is CASSLSTGEADNEQFF. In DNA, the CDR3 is TGTGCCAGCAGTTTATCCACAGGGGAGGCGGACAATGAGCAGTTCTTC.

The CDR3 DNA reads as TGTGCCAGCAGCGTAGCTCCCGGGGACTACGAGCAGTACTTC. Protein: CASSVAPGDYEQYF. This chain connects TRBV9 to TRBJ2-7; D might be TRBD2 (5 bases). V gave up 0 bases and J gave up 3 bases, with 10 bases separating them. Germline V gene sequence: CDR1 SGDLS, CDR2 YYNGEE. The CDR3 consists of 14 residues.

The DNA for the CDR3 is TGTGCCAGCAGTGTAAGAGGGCCCTCCTACAATGAGCAGTTCTTC. Translated, it gives CASSVRGPSYNEQFF. The chain couples TRBV2 to TRBJ2-1; a possible D gene is TRBD2 (5 bases). V lost 4 bases and J 0 bases, leaving 10 bases between the germline ends. Germline V CDR1 and CDR2: SNHLY, FYNNEI. This CDR3 is built from 15 residues.

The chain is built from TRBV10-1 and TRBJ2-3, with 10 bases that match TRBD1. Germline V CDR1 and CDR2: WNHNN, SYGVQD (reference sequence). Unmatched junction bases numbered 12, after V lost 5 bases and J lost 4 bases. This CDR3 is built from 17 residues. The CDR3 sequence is CASSSRRTGGVADTQYF. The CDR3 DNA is TGCGCCAGCAGTTCCCGCCGGACAGGGGGAGTAGCAGATACGCAGTATTTT.

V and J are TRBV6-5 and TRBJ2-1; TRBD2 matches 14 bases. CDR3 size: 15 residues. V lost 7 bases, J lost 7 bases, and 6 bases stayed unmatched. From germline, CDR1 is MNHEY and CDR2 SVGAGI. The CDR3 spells CASTKGLAGVNEQFF. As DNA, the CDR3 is TGTGCCAGCACTAAGGGACTAGCGGGAGTGAATGAGCAGTTCTTC.

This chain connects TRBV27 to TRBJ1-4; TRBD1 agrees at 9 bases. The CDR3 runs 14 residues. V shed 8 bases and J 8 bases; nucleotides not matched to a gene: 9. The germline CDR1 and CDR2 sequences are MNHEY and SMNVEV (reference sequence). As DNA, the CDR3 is TGTGCCAGCCAAAGGACAGGGACAGGGGAAAAACTGTTTTTT. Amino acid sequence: CASQRTGTGEKLFF.

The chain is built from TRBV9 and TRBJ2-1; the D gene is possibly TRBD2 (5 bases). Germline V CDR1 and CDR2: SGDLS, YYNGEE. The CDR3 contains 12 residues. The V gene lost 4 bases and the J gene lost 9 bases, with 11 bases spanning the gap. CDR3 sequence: CASSPSGGEQFF. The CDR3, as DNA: TGTGCCAGCAGCCCCAGCGGAGGTGAGCAGTTCTTC.

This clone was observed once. The CDR3 sequence: CASSFPVGTPTDTQYF. The CDR3 DNA sequence: TGTGCCAGCAGCTTTCCCGTGGGTACCCCCACAGATACGCAGTATTTT. This chain joins TRBV7-2 and TRBJ2-3; D not resolved. The ends were cut back, 3 bases at V and 2 bases at J, with 15 bases in the middle. Germline V lookup: CDR1 SGHTA, CDR2 FQGNSA. This CDR3 comprises 16 residues.

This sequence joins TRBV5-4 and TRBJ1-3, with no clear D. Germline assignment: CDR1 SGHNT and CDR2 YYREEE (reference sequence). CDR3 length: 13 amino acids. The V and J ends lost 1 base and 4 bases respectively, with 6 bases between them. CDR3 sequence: CASSLYGGNTIYF. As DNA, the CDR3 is TGTGCCAGCAGCTTGTACGGGGGAAACACCATATATTTT.

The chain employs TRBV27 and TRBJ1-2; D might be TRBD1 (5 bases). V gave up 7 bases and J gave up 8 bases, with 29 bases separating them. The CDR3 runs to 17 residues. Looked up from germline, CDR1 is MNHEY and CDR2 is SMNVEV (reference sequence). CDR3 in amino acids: CASTPKAFGGYLWGYTF. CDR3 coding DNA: TGTGCCAGCACCCCCAAGGCTTTTGGGGGTTACTTGTGGGGCTACACCTTC.

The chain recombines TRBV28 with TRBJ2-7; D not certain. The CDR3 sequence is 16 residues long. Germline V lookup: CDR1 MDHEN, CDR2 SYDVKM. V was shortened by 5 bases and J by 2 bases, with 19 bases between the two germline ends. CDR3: CASSGLRKLSTYEQYF. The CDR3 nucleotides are TGTGCCAGCAGTGGCCTCCGGAAGCTCTCAACCTACGAGCAGTACTTC.

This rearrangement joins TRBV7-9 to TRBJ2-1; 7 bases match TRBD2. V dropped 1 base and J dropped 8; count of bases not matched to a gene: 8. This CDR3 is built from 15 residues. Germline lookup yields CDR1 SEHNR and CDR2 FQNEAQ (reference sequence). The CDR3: CASSLVPSGYYEQFF. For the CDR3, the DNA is TGTGCCAGCAGCTTAGTGCCTAGCGGTTATTATGAGCAGTTCTTC.

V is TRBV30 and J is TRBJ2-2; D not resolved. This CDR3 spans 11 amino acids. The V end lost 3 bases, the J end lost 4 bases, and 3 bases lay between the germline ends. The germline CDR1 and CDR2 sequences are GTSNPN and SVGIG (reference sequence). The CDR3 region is CAWRATGELFF. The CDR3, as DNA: TGTGCCTGGAGGGCCACCGGGGAGCTGTTTTTT.

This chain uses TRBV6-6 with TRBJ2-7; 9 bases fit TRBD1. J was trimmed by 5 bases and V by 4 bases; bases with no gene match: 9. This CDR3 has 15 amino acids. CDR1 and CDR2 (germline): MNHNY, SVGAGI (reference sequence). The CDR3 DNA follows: TGTGCCAGCAGTTCCTGGACAGGGGCAACCAACGAGCAGTACTTC. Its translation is CASSSWTGATNEQYF.

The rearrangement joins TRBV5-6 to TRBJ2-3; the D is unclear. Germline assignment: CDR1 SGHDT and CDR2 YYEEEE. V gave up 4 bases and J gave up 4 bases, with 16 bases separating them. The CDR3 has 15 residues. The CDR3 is CASSPSGLWADTQYF. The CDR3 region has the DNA TGTGCCAGCAGCCCATCCGGTCTGTGGGCAGATACGCAGTATTTT.

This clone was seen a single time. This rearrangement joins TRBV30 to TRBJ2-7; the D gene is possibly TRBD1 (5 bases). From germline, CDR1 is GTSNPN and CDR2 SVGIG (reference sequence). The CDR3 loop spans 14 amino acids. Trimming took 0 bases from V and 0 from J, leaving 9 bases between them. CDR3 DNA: TGTGCCTGGAGTGTAGGGGCTGGCTCCTACGAGCAGTACTTC. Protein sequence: CAWSVGAGSYEQYF.

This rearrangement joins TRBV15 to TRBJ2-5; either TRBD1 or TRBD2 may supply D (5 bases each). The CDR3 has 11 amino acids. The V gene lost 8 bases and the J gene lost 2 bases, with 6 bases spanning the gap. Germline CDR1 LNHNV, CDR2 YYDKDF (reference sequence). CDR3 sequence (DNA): TGTGCCACCGGGGGACAAGAGACCCAGTACTTC. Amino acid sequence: CATGGQETQYF.

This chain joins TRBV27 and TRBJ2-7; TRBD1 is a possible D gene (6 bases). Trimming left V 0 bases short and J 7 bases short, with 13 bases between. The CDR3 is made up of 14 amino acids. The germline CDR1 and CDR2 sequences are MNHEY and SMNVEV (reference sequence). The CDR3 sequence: CASSLSGAGREQYF. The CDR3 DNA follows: TGTGCCAGCAGTTTATCGGGGGCCGGACGTGAGCAGTACTTC.

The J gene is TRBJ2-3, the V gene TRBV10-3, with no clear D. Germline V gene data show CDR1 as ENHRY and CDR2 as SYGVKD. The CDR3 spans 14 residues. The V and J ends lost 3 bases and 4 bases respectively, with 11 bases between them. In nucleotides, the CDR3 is TGTGCCATCAGTGAATCGAGGAGTTCAGATACGCAGTATTTT. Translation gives CAISESRSSDTQYF.

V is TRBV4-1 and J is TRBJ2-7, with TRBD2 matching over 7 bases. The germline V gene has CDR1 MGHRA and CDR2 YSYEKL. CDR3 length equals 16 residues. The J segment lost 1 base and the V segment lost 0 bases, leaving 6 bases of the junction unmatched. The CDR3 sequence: CASSQEFGRESYEQYF. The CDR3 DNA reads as TGCGCCAGCAGCCAAGAGTTTGGGCGGGAGTCCTACGAGCAGTACTTC.

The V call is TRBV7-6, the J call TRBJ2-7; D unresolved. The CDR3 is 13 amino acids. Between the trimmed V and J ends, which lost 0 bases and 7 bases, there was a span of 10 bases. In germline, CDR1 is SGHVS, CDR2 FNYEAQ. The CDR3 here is CASSLATVEEQYF. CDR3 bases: TGTGCCAGCAGCTTAGCCACCGTGGAGGAGCAGTACTTC.

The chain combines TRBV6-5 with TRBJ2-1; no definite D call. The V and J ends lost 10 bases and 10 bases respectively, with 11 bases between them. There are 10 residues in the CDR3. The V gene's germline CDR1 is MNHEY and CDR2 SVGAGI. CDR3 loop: CANQSGEQFF. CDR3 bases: TGTGCCAACCAGAGTGGGGAGCAGTTCTTC.